A single T cell receptor beta chain is shown here with its context. There is no known antigen for this receptor. Base-call qualities are not available, and no considerably larger clone is one nucleotide away. Measured from the cysteine to the phenylalanine, the CDR3 is 15 residues long. The sequence is cut down to CDR3 DNA, 45 bases in frame from base 1. V is cut by 6 bases and J by 0 bases, and the space between the germline ends is 12 bases. CDR1 and CDR2 are read off the germline V gene (reference sequence) as MNHEY and SMNVEV. This entry comes from a study of identifying expanded T cells in peripheral blood (dated by TCRdb to between 2018 and 2021). Regarding the complete study: Separate aliquots of the same genomic DNA pool were sequenced to produce technical replicates, and four replicates were compared in pairs.

TCRbeta CDR3 regions were profiled by bias-controlled multiplex PCR amplification of genomic DNA with the immunoSEQ Assay. The original methods were these. The absolute abundance of each unique TCRbeta CDR3 region was quantified after sequences were collapsed and filtered. Differential abundance was tested with two models: a binomial (Fisher-equivalent) model and a beta-binomial model that adds time-dependent variance fitted from healthy donors. Any clone with fewer than 5 combined templates was excluded, and a clone was called differentially abundant if its Benjamini-Hochberg FDR was below 0.01. Using the form v = (b*log(k)+a)^2, the beta-binomial variance was modeled as a function of the total template count across the two samples. TCRdb provides this immuneACCESS table in a form limited to in-frame rearrangements. Some clones are lacking; in checked studies, under half of them reflect an unresolved V gene, and why the rest are absent is not known. The V and J calls and clone size are taken from that table; D and trimming were inferred from the DNA. This sample has about 58,000 clones in its table, and approximately 89% of those were observed once. About 3.7% of the sample lies in the top ten.

Points the paper makes about the study in general: The authors expected that biological variance in healthy repertoires might rise further over much longer intervals, such as months to years. Between technical replicates the binomial model flagged 1 to 1.5 differentially abundant clones, whereas over around 2 weeks the binomial model flagged about 16.4 and over approximately 4 weeks 19 to 20. Across all healthy donors, variance in clone template counts between approximately two-week samples was found to increase significantly with total template count. Across all healthy-donor time intervals, the beta-binomial model significantly cut both the number of clones called differentially abundant and the false-positive rate.

No immune events such as infections were documented for the healthy donors during the collection period. To calibrate time-dependent variance in a beta-binomial model of T-cell clone differential abundance, blood repertoires from healthy donors were used as a training cohort. The training cohort comprised 10 healthy donors, 3 female and 7 male. Donor ages ranged from 29 to 64 years, with an average of roughly 46 years. Obtained from a commercial supplier, whole blood was collected from each healthy donor at three time points set around 13 days apart. Genomic DNA was extracted from unsorted whole blood for immunosequencing.

The V gene is TRBV27 and the J gene is TRBJ2-1; 6 matching bases give a weak D call of TRBD2. Sequencing was performed on blood. This clonotype originated in a person aged 18 to 70 in good health. The DNA is as follows: TGTGCCAGCAGGGTTAGCGGAAGCTCCTACAATGAGCAGTTCTTC. Its amino acids are CASRVSGSSYNEQFF.